Following are 6 T cell receptor beta chains from one sample sequenced in a study of T cell responses to AZD1222 COVID-19 vaccine. The repertoire was sequenced with immunoSEQ multiplex PCR; TCRdb's copy has only in-frame clones and lacks some. The sample records fewer than 130,000 clones, roughly 87% being singletons. Sequencing was performed on peripheral blood, taken on day 0 of AZD1222 vaccination. These receptors were taken from an adult in good health.

The chain is built from TRBV28 and TRBJ2-7; 10 nucleotides line up with TRBD1. CDR1 is MDHEN, CDR2 SYDVKM, per germline. The CDR3 runs to 15 residues. The ends lost 6 bases at V and 3 bases at J; junction bases unmatched: 8. CDR3 residues: CASRRAGTGDYEQYF. CDR3 in DNA: TGTGCCAGCAGGAGAGCCGGGACAGGGGACTACGAGCAGTACTTC.

The rearrangement joins TRBV14 to TRBJ2-2, with 7 positions matching TRBD1. The junction had 6 bases not matched to a gene; V was cut back by 2 bases and J by 6 bases. Germline assignment: CDR1 SGHDN and CDR2 FVKESK. This CDR3 contains 15 residues. The CDR3 nucleotides are TGTGCCAGCAGCCAAACAAGACAGGGATCCGGGGAGCTGTTTTTT. It is translated as CASSQTRQGSGELFF. The whole variable domain, filled in from reference TRBV14 and TRBJ2-2, reads EAGVTQFPSHSVIEKGQTVTLRCDPISGHDNLYWYRRVMGKEIKFLLHFVKESKQDESGMPNNRFLAERTGGTYSTLKVQPAELEDSGVYFCASSQTRQGSGELFFGEGSRLTVL.

This chain joins TRBV6-5 and TRBJ1-1, with D maybe TRBD1 (6 bases). V was clipped by 2 bases and J by 0 bases, with 13 bases between them. The CDR3 has 16 residues. From germline, CDR1 is MNHEY and CDR2 SVGAGI. The CDR3 region is CASSYEGGELNTEAFF. CDR3 DNA: TGTGCCAGCAGTTACGAGGGGGGGGAACTGAACACTGAAGCTTTCTTT.

This chain connects TRBV28 to TRBJ2-2; 7 nucleotides match TRBD2. Trimming removed 5 bases from V and 9 bases from J; junction bases left unmatched: 15. Germline CDR1 MDHEN, CDR2 SYDVKM. The length of the CDR3 is 16 residues. CDR3: CASSPLGTKGGRELFF. The CDR3 DNA reads as TGTGCCAGCAGTCCTCTCGGGACTAAGGGAGGCCGGGAGCTGTTTTTT.

The chain combines TRBV7-2 with TRBJ2-3, with 7 bases aligning to TRBD2. The CDR3 length is 15 residues. Germline CDR1 and CDR2: SGHTA and FQGNSA. The trim removed 4 bases at V and 4 bases at J, leaving 8 bases unmatched. The CDR3 region has the DNA TGTGCCAGCAGCTCAACCCGGGGGGACTCAGATACGCAGTATTTT. As protein: CASSSTRGDSDTQYF.

The V and J genes are TRBV28 and TRBJ1-5, with a possible D match to TRBD1 (6 bases). Germline V gene lookup returns CDR1 MDHEN and CDR2 SYDVKM. V dropped 7 bases and J dropped 9 bases, with 22 bases sitting between them. The CDR3 runs to 15 residues. In DNA, the CDR3 is TGTGCCAGCACCAAGGGGACCACAAGGGGGACGCCCCAGCATTTT. Translating it yields CASTKGTTRGTPQHF.